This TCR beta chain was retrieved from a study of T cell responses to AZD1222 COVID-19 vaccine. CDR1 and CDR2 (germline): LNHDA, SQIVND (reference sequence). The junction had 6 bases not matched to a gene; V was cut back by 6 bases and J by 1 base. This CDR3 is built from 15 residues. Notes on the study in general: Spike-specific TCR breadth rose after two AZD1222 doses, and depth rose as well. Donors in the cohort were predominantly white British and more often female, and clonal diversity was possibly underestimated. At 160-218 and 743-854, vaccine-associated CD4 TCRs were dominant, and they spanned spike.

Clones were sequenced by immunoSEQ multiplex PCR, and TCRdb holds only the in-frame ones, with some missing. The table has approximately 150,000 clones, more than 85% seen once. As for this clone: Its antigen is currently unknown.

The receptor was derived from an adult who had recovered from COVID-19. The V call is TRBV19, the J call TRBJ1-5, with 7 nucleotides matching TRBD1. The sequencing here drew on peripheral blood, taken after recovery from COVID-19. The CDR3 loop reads CASRTGRVSNQPQHF. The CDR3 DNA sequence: TGTGCCAGTAGGACAGGGAGGGTAAGCAATCAGCCCCAGCATTTT.